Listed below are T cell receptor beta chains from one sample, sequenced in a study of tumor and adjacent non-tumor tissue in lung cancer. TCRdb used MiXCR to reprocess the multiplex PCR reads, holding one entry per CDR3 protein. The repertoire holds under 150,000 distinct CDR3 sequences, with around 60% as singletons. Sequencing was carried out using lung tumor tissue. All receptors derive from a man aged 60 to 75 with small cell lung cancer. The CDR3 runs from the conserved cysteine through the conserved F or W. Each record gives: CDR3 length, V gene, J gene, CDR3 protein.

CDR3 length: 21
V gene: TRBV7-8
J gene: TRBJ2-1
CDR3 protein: CASSSLLLDPGLAGGENEQFF

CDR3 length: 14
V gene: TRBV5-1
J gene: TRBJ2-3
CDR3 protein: CASSLGHGIDTQYF

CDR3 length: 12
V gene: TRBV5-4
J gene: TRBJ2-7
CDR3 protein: CAGGLVGYEQNF

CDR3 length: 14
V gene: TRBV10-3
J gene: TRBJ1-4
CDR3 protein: CAISESGRGEKLFF

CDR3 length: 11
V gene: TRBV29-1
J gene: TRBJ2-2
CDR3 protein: CSVGGTGELFF

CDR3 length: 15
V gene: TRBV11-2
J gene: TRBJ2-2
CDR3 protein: CASSTDTFYTGELFF

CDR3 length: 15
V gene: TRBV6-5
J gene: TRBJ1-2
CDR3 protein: CASNYSVFSNYGYTF

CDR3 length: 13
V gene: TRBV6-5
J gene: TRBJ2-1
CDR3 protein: CAGRRDSHNEQFF

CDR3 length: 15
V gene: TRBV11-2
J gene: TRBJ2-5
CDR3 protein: CASSLLDRLGETQYF

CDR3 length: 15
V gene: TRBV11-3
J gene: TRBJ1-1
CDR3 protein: CASSLGRQSDAEAFF

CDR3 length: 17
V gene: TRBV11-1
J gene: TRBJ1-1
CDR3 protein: CASIRDPGQGKKTEAFF

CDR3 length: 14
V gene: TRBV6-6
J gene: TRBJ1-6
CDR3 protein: CASRTLGSNSPLHF

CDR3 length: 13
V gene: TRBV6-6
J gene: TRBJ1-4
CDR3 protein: CASKIGGNEKLFF

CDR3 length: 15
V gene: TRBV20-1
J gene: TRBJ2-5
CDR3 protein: CSAREGSASFGDQYF

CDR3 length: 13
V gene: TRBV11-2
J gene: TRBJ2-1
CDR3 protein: CANSLSCENEQFF

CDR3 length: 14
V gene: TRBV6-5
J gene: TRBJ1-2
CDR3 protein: CASSYKGSNYGYTF

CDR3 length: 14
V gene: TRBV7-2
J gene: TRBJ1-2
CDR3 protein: CASSSRTGNYGYTF

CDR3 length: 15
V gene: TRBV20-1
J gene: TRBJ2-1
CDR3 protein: CSASELAGLGNEQFF

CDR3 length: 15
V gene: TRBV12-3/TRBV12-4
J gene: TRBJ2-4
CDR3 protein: CASSEGGAAKNIQYF

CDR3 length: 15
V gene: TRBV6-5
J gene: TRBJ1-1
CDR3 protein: CASTVTVVANTEAFF

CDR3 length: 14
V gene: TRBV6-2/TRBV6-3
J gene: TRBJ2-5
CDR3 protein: CASRTPDRGKTKYF

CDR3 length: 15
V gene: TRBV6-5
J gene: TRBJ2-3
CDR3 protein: CASRQLAGASDTQYF

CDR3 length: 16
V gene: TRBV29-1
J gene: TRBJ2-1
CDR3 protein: CSIEAGSMYSYNEQFF

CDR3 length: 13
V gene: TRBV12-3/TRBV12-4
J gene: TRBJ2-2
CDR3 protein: CASSLTSTGEPFF

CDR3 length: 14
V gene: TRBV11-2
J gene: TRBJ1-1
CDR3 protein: CASSPLSWVTEAFF

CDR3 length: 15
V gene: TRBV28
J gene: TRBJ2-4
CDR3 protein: CASSLGGVAKNIQYF

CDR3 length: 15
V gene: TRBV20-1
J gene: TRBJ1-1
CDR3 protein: CSARRTGGPWTEAFF

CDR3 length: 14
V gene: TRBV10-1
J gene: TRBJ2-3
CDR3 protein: CASSPSGLPDTQYF

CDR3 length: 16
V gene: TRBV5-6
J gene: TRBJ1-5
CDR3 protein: CASSFRTGISNQPQHF

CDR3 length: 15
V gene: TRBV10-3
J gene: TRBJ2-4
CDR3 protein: CAISAVVVGVNIQYF

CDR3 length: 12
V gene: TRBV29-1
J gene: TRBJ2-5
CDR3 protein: CSVGWAAETQYF

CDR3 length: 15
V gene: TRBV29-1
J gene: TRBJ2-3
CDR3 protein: CSVGIGTAGTDTQYF